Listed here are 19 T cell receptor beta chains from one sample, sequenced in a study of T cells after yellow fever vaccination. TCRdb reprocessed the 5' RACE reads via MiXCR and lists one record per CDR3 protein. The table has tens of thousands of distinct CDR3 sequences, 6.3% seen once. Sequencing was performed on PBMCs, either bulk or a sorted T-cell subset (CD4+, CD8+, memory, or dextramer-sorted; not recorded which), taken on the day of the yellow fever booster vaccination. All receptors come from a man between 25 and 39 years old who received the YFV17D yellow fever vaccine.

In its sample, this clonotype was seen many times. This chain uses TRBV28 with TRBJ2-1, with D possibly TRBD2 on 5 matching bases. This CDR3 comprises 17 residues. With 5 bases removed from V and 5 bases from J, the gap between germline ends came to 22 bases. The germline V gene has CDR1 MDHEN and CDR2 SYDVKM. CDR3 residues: CASSTGGANGLNNEQFF. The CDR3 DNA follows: TGTGCCAGCAGTACCGGTGGAGCCAACGGACTTAACAATGAGCAGTTCTTC.

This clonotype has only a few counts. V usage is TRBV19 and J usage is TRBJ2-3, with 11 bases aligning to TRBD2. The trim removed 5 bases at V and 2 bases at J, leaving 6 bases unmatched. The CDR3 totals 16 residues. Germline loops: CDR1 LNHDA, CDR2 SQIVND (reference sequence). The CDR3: CASSPGTSGNTDTQYF. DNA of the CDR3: TGTGCCAGTAGTCCTGGGACTAGCGGAAACACAGATACGCAGTATTTT.

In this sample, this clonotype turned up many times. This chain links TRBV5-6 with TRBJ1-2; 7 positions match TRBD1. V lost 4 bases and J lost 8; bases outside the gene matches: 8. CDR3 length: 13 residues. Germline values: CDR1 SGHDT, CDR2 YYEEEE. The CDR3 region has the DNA TGTGCCAGCAGCCCCAGGACAGGAGGAGGCTACACCTTC. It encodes CASSPRTGGGYTF.

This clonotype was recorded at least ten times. CDR3 bases: TGTGCCAGCAGTGAAAGGATGGGGGGGGGATCTGAGACCCAGTACTTC. The encoded protein is CASSERMGGGSETQYF. The gene calls are TRBV6-1 and TRBJ2-5; 7 positions agree with TRBD2. Germline V gene sequence: CDR1 MNHNS, CDR2 SASEGT. The CDR3 has 16 amino acids. V lost 2 bases and J lost 5; bases outside the gene matches: 11.

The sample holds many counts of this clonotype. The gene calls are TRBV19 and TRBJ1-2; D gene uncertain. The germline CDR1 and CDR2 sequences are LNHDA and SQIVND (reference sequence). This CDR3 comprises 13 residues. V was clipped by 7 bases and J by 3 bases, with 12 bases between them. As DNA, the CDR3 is TGTGCCAGTACCGTAAGGTCCTACTATGGCTACACCTTC. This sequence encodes CASTVRSYYGYTF.

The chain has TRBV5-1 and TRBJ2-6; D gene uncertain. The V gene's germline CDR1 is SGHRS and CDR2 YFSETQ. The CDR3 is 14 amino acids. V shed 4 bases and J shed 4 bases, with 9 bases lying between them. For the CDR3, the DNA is TGCGCCAGCAGCACCGACACCGGGGCCAACGTCCTGACTTTC. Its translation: CASSTDTGANVLTF.

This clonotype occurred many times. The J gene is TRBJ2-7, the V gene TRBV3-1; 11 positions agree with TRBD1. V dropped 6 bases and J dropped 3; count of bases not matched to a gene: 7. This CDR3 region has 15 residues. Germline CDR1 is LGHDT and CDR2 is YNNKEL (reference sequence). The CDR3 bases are TGTGCCAGCAGAGAGTCCGGGACAGGGGGCTACGAGCAGTACTTC. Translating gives CASRESGTGGYEQYF.

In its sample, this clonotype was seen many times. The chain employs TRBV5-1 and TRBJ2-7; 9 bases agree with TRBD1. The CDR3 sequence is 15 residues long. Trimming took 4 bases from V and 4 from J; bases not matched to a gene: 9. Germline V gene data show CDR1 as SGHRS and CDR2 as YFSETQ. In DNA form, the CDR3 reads TGCGCCAGCAGCCCCGGGGGGACAGGGATTTACGAGCAGTACTTC. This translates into CASSPGGTGIYEQYF.

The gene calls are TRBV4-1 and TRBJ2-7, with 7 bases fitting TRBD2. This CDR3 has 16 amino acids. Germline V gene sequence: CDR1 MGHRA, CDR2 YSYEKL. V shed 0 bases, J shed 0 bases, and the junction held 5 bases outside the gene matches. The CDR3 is CASSQEGGGSSYEQYF. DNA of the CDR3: TGCGCCAGCAGCCAAGAGGGAGGCGGGAGCTCCTACGAGCAGTACTTC.

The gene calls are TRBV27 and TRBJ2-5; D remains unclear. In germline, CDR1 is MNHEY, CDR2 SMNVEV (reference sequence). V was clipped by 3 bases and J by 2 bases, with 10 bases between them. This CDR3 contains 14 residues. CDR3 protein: CASSFAGRQETQYF. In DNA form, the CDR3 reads TGTGCCAGCAGTTTTGCTGGCAGACAAGAGACCCAGTACTTC.

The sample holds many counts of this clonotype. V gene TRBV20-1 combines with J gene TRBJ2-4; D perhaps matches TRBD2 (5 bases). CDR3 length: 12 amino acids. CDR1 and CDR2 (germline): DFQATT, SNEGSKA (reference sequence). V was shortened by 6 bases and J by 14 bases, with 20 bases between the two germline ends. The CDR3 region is CSAPLASLGEYF. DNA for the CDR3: TGCAGTGCCCCATTGGCTAGCCTCGGGGAGTACTTC.

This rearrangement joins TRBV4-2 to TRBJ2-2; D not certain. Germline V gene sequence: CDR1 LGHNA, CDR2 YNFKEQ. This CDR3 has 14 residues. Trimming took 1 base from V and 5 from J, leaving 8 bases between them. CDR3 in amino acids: CASSQVTATGELFF. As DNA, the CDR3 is TGTGCCAGCAGCCAAGTTACAGCGACCGGGGAGCTGTTTTTT.

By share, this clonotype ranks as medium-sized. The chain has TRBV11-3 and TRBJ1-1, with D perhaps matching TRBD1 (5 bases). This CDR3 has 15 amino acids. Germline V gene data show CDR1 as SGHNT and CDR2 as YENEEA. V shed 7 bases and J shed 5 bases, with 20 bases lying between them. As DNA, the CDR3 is TGTGCCAGCACCCCTCTACGGGGGGAGGGGACTGAAGCTTTCTTT. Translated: CASTPLRGEGTEAFF. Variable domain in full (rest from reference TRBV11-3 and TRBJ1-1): EAGVVQSPRYKIIEKKQPVAFWCNPISGHNTLYWYLQNLGQGPELLIRYENEEAVDDSQLPKDRFSAERLKGVDSTLKIQPAELGDSAVYLCASTPLRGEGTEAFFGQGTRLTVV.

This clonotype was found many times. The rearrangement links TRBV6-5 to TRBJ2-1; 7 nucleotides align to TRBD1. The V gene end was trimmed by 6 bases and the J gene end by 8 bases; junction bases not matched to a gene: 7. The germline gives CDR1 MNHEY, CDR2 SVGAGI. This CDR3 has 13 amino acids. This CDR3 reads CASRGQNTDEQFF. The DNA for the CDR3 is TGTGCCAGCAGGGGACAGAATACGGATGAGCAGTTCTTC.

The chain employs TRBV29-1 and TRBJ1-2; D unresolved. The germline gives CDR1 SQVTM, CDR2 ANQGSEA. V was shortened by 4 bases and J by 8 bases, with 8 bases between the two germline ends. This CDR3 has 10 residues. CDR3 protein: CSVGREGYTF. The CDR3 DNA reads TGCAGCGTTGGACGGGAAGGCTACACCTTC. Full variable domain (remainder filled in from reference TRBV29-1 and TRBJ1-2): SAVISQKPSRDICQRGTSLTIQCQVDSQVTMMFWYRQQPGQSLTLIATANQGSEATYESGFVIDKFPISRPNLTFSTLTVSNMSPEDSSIYLCSVGREGYTFGSGTRLTVV.

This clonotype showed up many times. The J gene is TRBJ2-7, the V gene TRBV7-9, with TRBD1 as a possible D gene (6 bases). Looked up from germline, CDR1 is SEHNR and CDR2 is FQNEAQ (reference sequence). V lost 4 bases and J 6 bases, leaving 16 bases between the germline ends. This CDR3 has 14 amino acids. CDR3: CASSSSRQVFEQYF. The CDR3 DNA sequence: TGTGCCAGCAGCTCATCCCGACAGGTCTTCGAGCAGTACTTC.

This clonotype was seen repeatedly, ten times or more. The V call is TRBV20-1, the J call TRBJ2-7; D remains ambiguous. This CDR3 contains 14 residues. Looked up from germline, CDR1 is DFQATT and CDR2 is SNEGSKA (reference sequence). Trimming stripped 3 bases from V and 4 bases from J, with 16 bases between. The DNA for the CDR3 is TGCAGTGCTAGCCCGACATCCGTCAGTTACGAGCAGTACTTC. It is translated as CSASPTSVSYEQYF.

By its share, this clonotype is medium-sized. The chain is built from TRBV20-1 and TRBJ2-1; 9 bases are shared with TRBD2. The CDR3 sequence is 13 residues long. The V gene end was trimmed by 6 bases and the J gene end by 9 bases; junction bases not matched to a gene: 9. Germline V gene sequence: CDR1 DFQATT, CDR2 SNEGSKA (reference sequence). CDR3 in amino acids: CSAGLARPGEQFF. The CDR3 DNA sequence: TGCAGTGCGGGACTAGCCCGACCGGGTGAGCAGTTCTTC.

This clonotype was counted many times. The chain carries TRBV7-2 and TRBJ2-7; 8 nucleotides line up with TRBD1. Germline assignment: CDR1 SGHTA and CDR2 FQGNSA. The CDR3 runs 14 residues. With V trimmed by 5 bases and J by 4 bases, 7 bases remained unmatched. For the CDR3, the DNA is TGTGCCAGCAGCCAACGGACAGGGCGGTACGAGCAGTACTTC. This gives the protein CASSQRTGRYEQYF.